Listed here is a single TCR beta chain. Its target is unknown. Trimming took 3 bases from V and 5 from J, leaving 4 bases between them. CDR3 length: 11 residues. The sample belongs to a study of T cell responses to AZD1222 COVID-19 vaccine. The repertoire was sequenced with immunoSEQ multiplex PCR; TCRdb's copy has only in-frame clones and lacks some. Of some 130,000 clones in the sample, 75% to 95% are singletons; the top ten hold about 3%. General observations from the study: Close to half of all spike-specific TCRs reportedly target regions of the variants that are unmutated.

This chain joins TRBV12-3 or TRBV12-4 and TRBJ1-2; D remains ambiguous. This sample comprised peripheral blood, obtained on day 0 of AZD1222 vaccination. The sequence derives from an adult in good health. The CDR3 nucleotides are TGTGCCAGCAGTTTCGATTATGGCTACACCTTC. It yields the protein CASSFDYGYTF.